This T cell receptor (beta chain) comes out of a study of T cells after yellow fever vaccination. On the study more broadly: Each low-cell-number fraction was prepared by means of SMART-Seq v4 Ultra Low Input. General study results and limits: Reappearance after the booster was observed for most primary-vaccination clones (about 95% CD4, over 75% CD8).

Concerning this clonotype: Its specificity is not known.

For TCR, cDNA came from 5'RACE template switching, which added a universal primer site and UMIs. TCRdb used MiXCR to reprocess the 5' RACE reads, holding one entry per CDR3 protein. This table holds around 180,000 distinct CDR3 sequences, approximately 6.2% found once. The material was CD4+ T cells sorted from PBMCs, obtained on the day of the first yellow fever vaccination. The sequence was collected from a man between 18 and 35 years old who received the YFV17D yellow fever vaccine.

CDR3 in DNA: TGTGCCAGCCGGGACCACAGGAGAAGCACAGATACGCAGTATTTT. Translating it yields CASRDHRRSTDTQYF. The chain has TRBV28 and TRBJ2-3; D may be TRBD1 or TRBD2 (5 bases each). V was trimmed by 8 bases and J by 0 bases, leaving 15 bases between them. Germline lookup yields CDR1 MDHEN and CDR2 SYDVKM. The CDR3 extends over 15 amino acids.